The source of this TCR beta chain is a study of T cell changes during pregnancy in multiple sclerosis. Produced via immunoSEQ multiplex PCR; TCRdb's table is partial and in-frame only. The table records 30,000 to 45,000 clones, 93% of them present only once. This CDR3 is built from 13 residues. V dropped 4 bases and J dropped 5; count of bases not matched to a gene: 5. Germline V gives CDR1 SGHRS, CDR2 YFSETQ. Material: CD4+ T cells from peripheral blood mononuclear cells, obtained in the first trimester of pregnancy. This TCR was recovered from a female donor with multiple sclerosis, enrolled in a pregnancy study. This chain links TRBV5-1 with TRBJ1-2; TRBD1 matches at 7 bases. The CDR3 loop reads CASSVEQGYGYTF. In DNA form, the CDR3 reads TGCGCCAGCAGCGTAGAACAGGGGTATGGCTACACCTTC.